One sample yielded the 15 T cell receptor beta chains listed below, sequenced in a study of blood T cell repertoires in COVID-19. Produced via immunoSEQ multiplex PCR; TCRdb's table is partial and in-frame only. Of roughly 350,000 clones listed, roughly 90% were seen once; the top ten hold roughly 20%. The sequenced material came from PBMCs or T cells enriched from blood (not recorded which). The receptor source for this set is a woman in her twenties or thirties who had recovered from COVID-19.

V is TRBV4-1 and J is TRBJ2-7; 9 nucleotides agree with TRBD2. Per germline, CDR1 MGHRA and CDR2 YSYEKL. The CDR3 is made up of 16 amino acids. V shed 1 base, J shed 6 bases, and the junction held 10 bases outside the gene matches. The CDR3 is CASSQGSGLALSEQYF. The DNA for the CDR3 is TGCGCCAGCAGCCAAGGATCGGGACTAGCACTGAGCGAGCAGTACTTC.

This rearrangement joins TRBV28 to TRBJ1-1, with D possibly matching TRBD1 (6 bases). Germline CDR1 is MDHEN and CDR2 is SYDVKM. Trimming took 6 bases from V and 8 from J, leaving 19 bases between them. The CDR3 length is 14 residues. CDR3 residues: CASSRLYGQPEAFF. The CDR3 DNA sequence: TGTGCCAGCAGCCGCCTATACGGACAGCCAGAAGCTTTCTTT.

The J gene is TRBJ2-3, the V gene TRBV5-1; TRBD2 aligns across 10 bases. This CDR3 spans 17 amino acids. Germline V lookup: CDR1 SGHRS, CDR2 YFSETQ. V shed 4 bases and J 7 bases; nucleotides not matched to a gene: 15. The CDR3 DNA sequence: TGCGCCAGCAGCCCTCGAAGCCAGCGGGAGGGCTCACATACGCAGTATTTT. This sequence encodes CASSPRSQREGSHTQYF.

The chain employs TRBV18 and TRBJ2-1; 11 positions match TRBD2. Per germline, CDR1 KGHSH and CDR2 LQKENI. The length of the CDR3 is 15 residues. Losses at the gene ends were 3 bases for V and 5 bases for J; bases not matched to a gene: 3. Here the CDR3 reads CASSPRLAGNNEQFF. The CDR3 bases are TGTGCCAGCTCACCCAGACTAGCGGGAAACAATGAGCAGTTCTTC. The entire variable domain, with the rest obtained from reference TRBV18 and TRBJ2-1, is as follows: NAGVMQNPRHLVRRRGQEARLRCSPMKGHSHVYWYRQLPEEGLKFMVYLQKENIIDESGMPKERFSAEFPKEGPSILRIQQVVRGDSAAYFCASSPRLAGNNEQFFGPGTRLTVL.

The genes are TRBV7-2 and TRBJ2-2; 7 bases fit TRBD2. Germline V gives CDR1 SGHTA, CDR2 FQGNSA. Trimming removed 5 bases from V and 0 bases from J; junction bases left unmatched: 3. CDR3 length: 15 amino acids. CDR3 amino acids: CASSTGGANTGELFF. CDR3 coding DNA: TGTGCCAGCAGCACGGGGGGAGCGAACACCGGGGAGCTGTTTTTT.

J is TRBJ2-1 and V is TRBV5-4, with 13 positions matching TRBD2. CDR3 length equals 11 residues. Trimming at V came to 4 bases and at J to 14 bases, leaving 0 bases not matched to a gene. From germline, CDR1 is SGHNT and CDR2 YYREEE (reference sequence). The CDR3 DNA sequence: TGTGCCAGCAGCGGACTAGCGGGGGAGTTCTTC. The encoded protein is CASSGLAGEFF.

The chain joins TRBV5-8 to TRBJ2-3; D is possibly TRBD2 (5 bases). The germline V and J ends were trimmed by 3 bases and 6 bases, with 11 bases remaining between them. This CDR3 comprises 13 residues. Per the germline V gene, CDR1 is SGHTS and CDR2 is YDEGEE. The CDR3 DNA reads TGTGCCAGCAGCTACCCTAGCATGGATACGCAGTATTTT. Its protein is CASSYPSMDTQYF.

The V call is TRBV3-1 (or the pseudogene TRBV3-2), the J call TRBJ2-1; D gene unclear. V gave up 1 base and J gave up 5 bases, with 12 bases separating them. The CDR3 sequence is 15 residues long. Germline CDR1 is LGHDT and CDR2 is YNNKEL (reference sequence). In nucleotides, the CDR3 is TGTGCCAGCAGCCAAGGAAGGCACCGGGACAATGAGCAGTTCTTC. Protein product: CASSQGRHRDNEQFF.

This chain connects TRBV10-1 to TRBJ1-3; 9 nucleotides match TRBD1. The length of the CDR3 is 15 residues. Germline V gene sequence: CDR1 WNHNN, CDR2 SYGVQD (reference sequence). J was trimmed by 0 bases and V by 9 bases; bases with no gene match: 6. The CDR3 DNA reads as TGCGCCAGGAGGACAGGGGCCGACTCTGGAAACACCATATATTTT. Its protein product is CARRTGADSGNTIYF.

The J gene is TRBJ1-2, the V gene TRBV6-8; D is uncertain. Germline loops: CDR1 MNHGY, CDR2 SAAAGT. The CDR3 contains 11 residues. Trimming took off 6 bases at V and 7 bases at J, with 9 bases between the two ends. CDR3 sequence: CASSPPFGYTF. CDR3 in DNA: TGTGCCAGCAGCCCCCCTTTTGGCTACACCTTC.

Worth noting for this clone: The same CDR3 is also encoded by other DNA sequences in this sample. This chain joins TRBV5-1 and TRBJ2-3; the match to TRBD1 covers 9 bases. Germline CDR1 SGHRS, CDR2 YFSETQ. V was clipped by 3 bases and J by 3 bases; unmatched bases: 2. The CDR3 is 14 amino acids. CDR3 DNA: TGCGCCAGCAGCTCCGGACAGGGGACAGATACGCAGTATTTT. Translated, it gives CASSSGQGTDTQYF.

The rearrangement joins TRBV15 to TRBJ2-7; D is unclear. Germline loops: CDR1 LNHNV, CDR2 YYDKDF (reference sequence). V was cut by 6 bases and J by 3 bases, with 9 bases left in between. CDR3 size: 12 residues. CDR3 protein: CATSYSHYEQYF. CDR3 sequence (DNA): TGTGCCACCAGTTATAGCCACTACGAGCAGTACTTC.

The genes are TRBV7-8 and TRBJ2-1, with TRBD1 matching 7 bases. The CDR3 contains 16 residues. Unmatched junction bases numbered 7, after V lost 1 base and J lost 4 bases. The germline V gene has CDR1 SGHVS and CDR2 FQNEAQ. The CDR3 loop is CASSLGLTGRYNEQFF. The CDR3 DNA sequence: TGTGCCAGCAGCTTAGGTTTGACAGGGAGATACAATGAGCAGTTCTTC.

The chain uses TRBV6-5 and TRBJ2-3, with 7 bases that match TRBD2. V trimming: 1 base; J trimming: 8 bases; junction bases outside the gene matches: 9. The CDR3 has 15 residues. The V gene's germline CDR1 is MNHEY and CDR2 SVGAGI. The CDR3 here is CASSYFAEGRGTQYF. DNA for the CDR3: TGTGCCAGCAGTTACTTCGCTGAGGGGAGGGGTACGCAGTATTTT.

The CDR3 is CASSLAIGGNTIYF. The CDR3 coding sequence is TGTGCCAGCAGCTTAGCGATCGGGGGAAACACCATATATTTT. The chain has TRBV7-9 and TRBJ1-3; no firm D call. CDR3 length: 14 residues. V lost 0 bases and J 4 bases, leaving 7 bases between the germline ends. The germline V gene has CDR1 SEHNR and CDR2 FQNEAQ (reference sequence). Using reference TRBV7-9 and TRBJ1-3 for the parts outside the CDR3, the full variable domain is DTGVSQNPRHKITKRGQNVTFRCDPISEHNRLYWYRQTLGQGPEFLTYFQNEAQLEKSRLLSDRFSAERPKGSFSTLEIQRTEQGDSAMYLCASSLAIGGNTIYFGEGSWLTVV.